Each of the 27 T cell receptor beta chains below was sequenced from the same sample in a study of T-cell memory formation after mild COVID-19 (dated by TCRdb to the early 2020s). Libraries were made using 5' RACE. The sample was run on an Illumina NovaSeq 6000. The public reads were quality trimmed at Q25 with fastp and then assembled into clones with MiXCR by TCRdb, keeping productive beta chains. Each CDR3 protein gets just one entry, which takes the most common genes and DNA from the rows behind it. This sample gives more than 70,000 distinct CDR3 sequences in total; roughly 14% of them show up just once. The ten largest clones represent about a third of the sample. Sequencing used PBMCs or a T cell subset sorted from them (not recorded which). The source of these receptors is an adult woman who had mild COVID-19 (a few samples of this study predate the infection). The sample titles of this study are shuffled in the database, so cell type and time point are left out; the donor was told from shared clones.

The J gene is TRBJ2-3, the V gene TRBV6-4; 7 bases fit TRBD2. The CDR3 extends over 16 amino acids. V was clipped by 2 bases and J by 1 base; unmatched bases: 6. The germline CDR1 and CDR2 sequences are MRHNA and SNTAGT. The CDR3 reads CASSDDYSGGTDTQYF. The CDR3 DNA sequence: TGTGCCAGCAGTGACGATTACAGCGGGGGCACAGATACGCAGTATTTT.

The V call is TRBV7-6, the J call TRBJ2-7; the D gene is possibly TRBD1 (6 bases). This CDR3 comprises 16 residues. Germline CDR1 and CDR2: SGHVS and FNYEAQ. V shed 1 base and J shed 0 bases, with 13 bases lying between them. The CDR3 loop reads CASSLGAGASSYEQYF. The CDR3 DNA follows: TGTGCCAGCAGCTTAGGGGCAGGGGCAAGCTCCTACGAGCAGTACTTC.

Only a few counts were recorded for this clonotype. The gene calls are TRBV20-1 and TRBJ2-7; either TRBD1 or TRBD2 may fit D (5 bases each). This CDR3 comprises 16 residues. Germline V gene data show CDR1 as DFQATT and CDR2 as SNEGSKA (reference sequence). The V gene lost 3 bases and the J gene lost 0 bases, with 18 bases spanning the gap. The CDR3 sequence is CSASGPGPKPSYEQYF. As DNA, the CDR3 is TGCAGTGCTAGTGGCCCGGGACCCAAACCCTCCTACGAGCAGTACTTC.

A few counts support this clonotype. V usage is TRBV20-1 and J usage is TRBJ2-6; 9 bases map to TRBD1. V dropped 6 bases and J dropped 4; count of bases not matched to a gene: 16. Germline V CDR1 and CDR2: DFQATT, SNEGSKA (reference sequence). There are 18 residues in the CDR3. CDR3 bases: TGCAGTGCAGAGGTAGACAGGGGGGCTAAAGTAGGGGCCAACGTCCTGACTTTC. Its translation: CSAEVDRGAKVGANVLTF.

A few counts support this clonotype. The chain recombines TRBV29-1 with TRBJ2-4; D gene unclear. The germline V and J ends were trimmed by 6 bases and 6 bases, with 12 bases remaining between them. Germline V gene data show CDR1 as SQVTM and CDR2 as ANQGSEA. This CDR3 is built from 12 residues. CDR3 sequence (DNA): TGCAGCGTGACTGGGGATGGAAACATTCAGTACTTC. Amino acids: CSVTGDGNIQYF.

The rearrangement joins TRBV20-1 to TRBJ2-7, with 8 nucleotides matching TRBD1. The CDR3 is 15 amino acids. In germline, CDR1 is DFQATT, CDR2 SNEGSKA (reference sequence). The trim removed 1 base at V and 2 bases at J, leaving 7 bases unmatched. The CDR3 sequence is CSARAWTGSAYEQYF. The CDR3 DNA follows: TGCAGTGCTAGAGCCTGGACAGGGTCGGCCTACGAGCAGTACTTC.

The rearrangement joins TRBV7-9 to TRBJ2-7, with 12 bases aligning to TRBD1. Germline-derived CDR1 and CDR2 are SEHNR and FQNEAQ (reference sequence). The V segment lost 5 bases and the J segment 7 bases; nucleotides outside the gene matches: 21. The CDR3 has 19 amino acids. CDR3 sequence: CASSTSGPQRDRGPSEQYF. In nucleotides, the CDR3 is TGTGCCAGCAGCACGTCCGGACCCCAGCGGGACAGGGGGCCGAGTGAGCAGTACTTC.

This chain links TRBV9 with TRBJ2-3; TRBD2 matches at 13 bases. This CDR3 contains 15 residues. Unmatched junction bases numbered 0, after V lost 0 bases and J lost 5 bases. CDR1 and CDR2 from the germline V gene are SGDLS and YYNGEE. CDR3 loop: CASSVGLAGGDTQYF. DNA for the CDR3: TGTGCCAGCAGCGTAGGACTAGCGGGAGGAGATACGCAGTATTTT.

This clonotype was detected a few times. The CDR3 reads CATTDVRFYEQYF. The CDR3 bases are TGTGCCACCACCGATGTCAGGTTCTACGAGCAGTACTTC. The chain combines TRBV24-1 with TRBJ2-7; D not certain. Per germline, CDR1 KGHDR and CDR2 SFDVKD. Trimming pared 8 bases from V and 3 bases from J, leaving 13 bases between. This CDR3 has 13 amino acids.

J is TRBJ2-5 and V is TRBV7-9, with a weak D call TRBD1 (6 bases). Trimming took off 0 bases at V and 0 bases at J, with 14 bases between the two ends. Germline V CDR1 and CDR2: SEHNR, FQNEAQ (reference sequence). The CDR3 spans 17 residues. CDR3 residues: CASSLARGVSNQETQYF. CDR3 in DNA: TGTGCCAGCAGCTTAGCCAGGGGCGTTTCTAACCAAGAGACCCAGTACTTC.

This clonotype was seen only a few times. CDR3 sequence reads: CASSTGTGFAGELFF. The CDR3 bases are TGTGCCAGCAGCACCGGGACAGGGTTCGCCGGGGAGCTGTTTTTT. The V call is TRBV9, the J call TRBJ2-2; TRBD1 matches 9 bases. CDR3 length equals 15 residues. Trimming removed 4 bases from V and 6 bases from J; junction bases left unmatched: 7. Germline CDR1 is SGDLS and CDR2 is YYNGEE.

This clonotype was detected only a few times. V usage is TRBV4-1 and J usage is TRBJ2-7; D is ambiguous. Germline lookup yields CDR1 MGHRA and CDR2 YSYEKL. This CDR3 is built from 18 residues. The V end lost 1 base, the J end lost 5 bases, and 24 bases lay between the germline ends. In nucleotides, the CDR3 is TGCGCCAGCAGCCAAGGGCGAGATGACTTGTTGTTTCTCCACGAGCAGTACTTC. It translates to CASSQGRDDLLFLHEQYF.

The chain is built from TRBV7-9 and TRBJ2-7, with D possibly TRBD2 on 6 matching bases. The CDR3 spans 14 residues. CDR1 is SEHNR, CDR2 FQNEAQ, per germline (reference sequence). V gave up 5 bases and J gave up 3 bases, with 14 bases separating them. CDR3 sequence (DNA): TGTGCCAGCAGCCCCCCGACTAGAAGCTACGAGCAGTACTTC. Its translation: CASSPPTRSYEQYF. Together with reference TRBV7-9 and TRBJ2-7, the CDR3 gives the full variable domain: DTGVSQNPRHKITKRGQNVTFRCDPISEHNRLYWYRQTLGQGPEFLTYFQNEAQLEKSRLLSDRFSAERPKGSFSTLEIQRTEQGDSAMYLCASSPPTRSYEQYFGPGTRLTVT.

Only a few counts were recorded for this clonotype. The J gene is TRBJ2-7, the V gene TRBV7-9, with D possibly being TRBD2 (5 bases). From germline, CDR1 is SEHNR and CDR2 FQNEAQ (reference sequence). CDR3 length: 12 amino acids. Trimming left V 6 bases short and J 5 bases short, with 11 bases between. The CDR3 here is CASSHPGNEQYF. Written as DNA, the CDR3 is TGTGCCAGCAGTCACCCGGGGAACGAGCAGTACTTC.

The rearrangement uses TRBV24-1 and TRBJ2-1; 15 bases fit TRBD2. V shed 2 bases and J 5 bases; nucleotides not matched to a gene: 15. Germline CDR1 reads KGHDR; CDR2 reads SFDVKD. The CDR3 spans 21 residues. CDR3 bases: TGTGCCACCAGTGATTACGGACTAGCGGGAGGGCCCTCTTCCGCCGACAATGAGCAGTTCTTC. This sequence encodes CATSDYGLAGGPSSADNEQFF.

The CDR3 region is CSARDLGTSGIYEQYF. The CDR3 DNA sequence: TGCAGTGCTAGAGATCTGGGGACTAGCGGGATCTACGAGCAGTACTTC. The rearrangement uses TRBV20-1 and TRBJ2-7; 13 positions match TRBD2. The germline gives CDR1 DFQATT, CDR2 SNEGSKA (reference sequence). Trimming removed 0 bases from V and 3 bases from J; junction bases left unmatched: 5. This CDR3 spans 16 amino acids.

This clonotype showed up just a few times. The chain carries TRBV7-9 and TRBJ2-7; D is unresolved. Germline CDR1 SEHNR, CDR2 FQNEAQ (reference sequence). The CDR3 length is 15 residues. The V end lost 4 bases, the J end lost 1 base, and 14 bases lay between the germline ends. The CDR3 region has the DNA TGTGCCAGCAGCTCCCCCCGGCCGATTTCCTACGAGCAGTACTTC. The encoded protein is CASSSPRPISYEQYF.

The chain has TRBV2 and TRBJ2-5, with TRBD1 matching over 10 bases. Trimming removed 6 bases from V and 5 bases from J; junction bases left unmatched: 9. Germline lookup yields CDR1 SNHLY and CDR2 FYNNEI. This CDR3 has 15 residues. CDR3 region: CASSGPGQGRETQYF. CDR3 DNA sequence: TGTGCCAGCAGCGGGCCGGGACAGGGGAGGGAGACCCAGTACTTC.

This clonotype was detected a few times. The chain is built from TRBV12-3 or TRBV12-4 and TRBJ2-4; D uncertain. The CDR3 is 11 residues long. Trimming cost V 6 bases and J 7 bases, with 7 bases left between them. As DNA, the CDR3 is TGTGCCAGCAGCCACGGGAACATTCAGTACTTC. Translating gives CASSHGNIQYF.

This chain joins TRBV12-3 or TRBV12-4 and TRBJ1-2; maybe TRBD1 (6 bases). The CDR3 runs 15 residues. The V end lost 5 bases, the J end lost 2 bases, and 15 bases lay between the germline ends. DNA for the CDR3: TGTGCCAGCAGTGCCGTTGGAGGGGGAAACTATGGCTACACCTTC. Protein sequence: CASSAVGGGNYGYTF.

This clonotype was recorded a few times. The chain uses TRBV7-8 and TRBJ2-7, with D perhaps TRBD1 or TRBD2 (5 bases each). Germline values: CDR1 SGHVS, CDR2 FQNEAQ. The V end was cut by 2 bases, the J end by 4 bases, with 12 bases between. CDR3 length: 14 residues. The CDR3 region has the DNA TGTGCCAGCAGCTTACTGGGGGTACGTTACGAGCAGTACTTC. It translates to CASSLLGVRYEQYF.

The chain recombines TRBV6-1 with TRBJ2-7; 8 bases match TRBD1. After removal of 0 bases from V and 0 bases from J, the junction contained 4 bases not matched to a gene. The germline V gene has CDR1 MNHNS and CDR2 SASEGT. The CDR3 is 16 residues long. CDR3 amino acids: CASSEAAGQASYEQYF. The CDR3 DNA follows: TGTGCCAGCAGTGAAGCGGCGGGACAGGCCTCCTACGAGCAGTACTTC.

The rearrangement joins TRBV5-1 to TRBJ2-7; the match to TRBD1 covers 12 bases. The V gene end was trimmed by 4 bases and the J gene end by 7 bases; junction bases not matched to a gene: 9. Germline V CDR1 and CDR2: SGHRS, YFSETQ. The CDR3 consists of 15 residues. In DNA form, the CDR3 reads TGCGCCAGCAGCGATCCGGGACAGGGGGCAGATGAGCAGTACTTC. It specifies CASSDPGQGADEQYF.

This clonotype was seen more than once but under ten times. J is TRBJ2-5 and V is TRBV12-3 or TRBV12-4; the match to TRBD2 covers 8 bases. The CDR3 covers 14 residues. Trimming at V came to 8 bases and at J to 1 base, leaving 6 bases not matched to a gene. The CDR3 DNA reads as TGTGCCAGCTCCCACGGGGGGGGCCAAGAGACCCAGTACTTC. Amino acids: CASSHGGGQETQYF.

The rearrangement joins TRBV27 to TRBJ2-5; 10 nucleotides match TRBD1. The length of the CDR3 is 15 residues. CDR1 is MNHEY and CDR2 is SMNVEV in the germline V gene (reference sequence). V gave up 4 bases and J gave up 5 bases; unmatched junction bases: 7. CDR3 DNA sequence: TGTGCCAGCAGTTCCCTGGGGACAGGGGTCGAGACCCAGTACTTC. It codes for CASSSLGTGVETQYF.

V usage is TRBV4-1 and J usage is TRBJ1-1; D gene uncertain. Germline V gene data show CDR1 as MGHRA and CDR2 as YSYEKL. Between the trimmed V and J ends, which lost 0 bases and 7 bases, there was a span of 15 bases. CDR3 length equals 15 residues. The CDR3: CASSQDRSGMGEAFF. For the CDR3, the DNA is TGCGCCAGCAGCCAAGATCGGTCCGGGATGGGTGAAGCTTTCTTT.

The chain is built from TRBV20-1 and TRBJ2-1, with 12 bases matching TRBD2. Per germline, CDR1 DFQATT and CDR2 SNEGSKA (reference sequence). The CDR3 has 20 residues. Trimming cost V 5 bases and J 0 bases; bases outside gene matches: 17. CDR3 bases: TGCAGTGCTCCCGTGTGGGACGGAGGACTAGCGGGGTTCTCCTACAATGAGCAGTTCTTC. This encodes CSAPVWDGGLAGFSYNEQFF.